A single sample is the source of the 26 T cell receptor beta chains below, sequenced in a study of blood T cell repertoires in COVID-19. This table comes from immunoSEQ multiplex PCR, and its TCRdb copy is limited to in-frame clones, with some not included. In the table there are some 300,000 clones, about nine tenths of which are singletons. Sequencing was performed on PBMCs or T cells enriched from blood (not recorded which). The receptors were gathered from a woman between 35 and 50 years old who had recovered from COVID-19.

The V gene is TRBV3-1 (or the pseudogene TRBV3-2), the J gene TRBJ1-1, with D possibly TRBD1 on 6 matching bases. The CDR3 is 14 amino acids. Trimming removed 0 bases from V and 11 bases from J, with 16 bases in between. The germline gives CDR1 LGHDT, CDR2 YNNKEL (reference sequence). This CDR3 is CASSQDLAGERAFF. The CDR3 nucleotides read TGTGCCAGCAGCCAAGATTTGGCAGGGGAGAGGGCTTTCTTT.

About this clone itself: The identical CDR3 is also encoded by other nucleotide sequences in the sample. The rearrangement links TRBV6-2 or TRBV6-3 to TRBJ1-2; D call uncertain. With 2 bases removed from V and 5 bases from J, the gap between germline ends came to 9 bases. The CDR3 extends over 13 amino acids. Germline V lookup: CDR1 MNHEY, CDR2 SVGEGT. CDR3: CASSYRGGYGYTF. CDR3 DNA: TGTGCCAGCAGTTACCGTGGCGGGTATGGCTACACCTTC.

With regard to this clone: A read error may account for a junction end that differs from germline. The chain uses TRBV30 and TRBJ2-5; TRBD2 is a possible D gene (6 bases). CDR1 is GTSNPN, CDR2 SVGIG, per germline (reference sequence). This CDR3 is built from 14 residues. This chain's CDR3 is CAWNTGLPRETLYF. DNA of the CDR3: TGTGCCTGGAACACTGGCCTGCCCCGGGAGACCCTGTACTTC.

J is TRBJ2-5 and V is TRBV28; maybe TRBD2 (6 bases). This CDR3 contains 17 residues. Trimming left V 3 bases short and J 2 bases short, with 19 bases between. Per the germline V gene, CDR1 is MDHEN and CDR2 is SYDVKM. CDR3 nucleotide sequence: TGTGCCAGCAGTTTTAGCGGAGGGGCTAGCGTTCAAGAGACCCAGTACTTC. Encoded protein: CASSFSGGASVQETQYF.

This sequence joins TRBV5-1 and TRBJ1-6, with D uncertain. The V gene lost 3 bases and the J gene lost 15 bases, with 16 bases spanning the gap. This CDR3 spans 13 amino acids. Germline-derived CDR1 and CDR2 are SGHRS and YFSETQ. DNA of the CDR3: TGCGCCAGCAGCTCCCGGGATGGGATGTTCCTCCACTTT. It codes for CASSSRDGMFLHF. The variable domain in full, completed from reference TRBV5-1 and TRBJ1-6, reads KAGVTQTPRYLIKTRGQQVTLSCSPISGHRSVSWYQQTPGQGLQFLFEYFSETQRNKGNFPGRFSGRQFSNSRSEMNVSTLELGDSALYLCASSSRDGMFLHFGNGTRLTVT.

Note on this clone: Compared with germline, one end of the junction differs, possibly owing to a read error. Here the CDR3 reads CASSPTTGDGNTIYF. CDR3 sequence (DNA): TGTGCTAGCAGCCCGACGACAGGGGATGGAAACACCATATATTTT. The chain carries TRBV7-7 and TRBJ1-3; 8 nucleotides match TRBD1. The CDR3 spans 15 residues. Looked up from germline, CDR1 is SSHAT and CDR2 is FNYEAQ (reference sequence).

The J gene is TRBJ2-7, the V gene TRBV12-5; D is unresolved. The ends were cut back, 1 base at V and 0 bases at J, with 4 bases in the middle. The CDR3 contains 13 residues. Germline V gene data show CDR1 as LGHNT and CDR2 as FRNRAP. The chain's CDR3 is CASGLEPSYEQYF. CDR3 coding DNA: TGTGCTAGTGGTTTGGAGCCCTCCTACGAGCAGTACTTC.

A word on this clone: One end of the junction is discordant with germline, which a read error may explain. The chain employs TRBV7-7 and TRBJ2-5; 8 bases line up with TRBD2. There are 17 residues in the CDR3. Germline CDR1 reads SSHAT; CDR2 reads FNYEAQ (reference sequence). The CDR3 nucleotides read TGTGCTAGCAGCTTAAGCCCCTGGGCGGGGGGACAAGAGACCCAGTACTTC. Protein product: CASSLSPWAGGQETQYF. Combining the CDR3 with reference TRBV7-7 and TRBJ2-5 gives the whole variable domain GAGVSQSPRYKVTKRGQDVTLRCDPISSHATLYWYQQALGQGPEFLTYFNYEAQPDKSGLPSDRFSAERPEGSISTLTIQRTEQRDSAMYRCASSLSPWAGGQETQYFGPGTRLLVL.

The count of this clone is one. This chain uses TRBV19 with TRBJ1-5, with no clear D. The CDR3 covers 16 residues. V gave up 4 bases and J gave up 3 bases, with 16 bases separating them. The germline gives CDR1 LNHDA, CDR2 SQIVND (reference sequence). For the CDR3, the DNA is TGTGCCAGTAGTAATTTCTTGCGGACTTCCAATCAGCCCCAGCATTTT. Protein product: CASSNFLRTSNQPQHF.

The chain couples TRBV12-3 or TRBV12-4 to TRBJ1-1, with D possibly TRBD1 on 5 matching bases. V was cut by 5 bases and J by 6 bases, with 13 bases left in between. The CDR3 totals 13 residues. The chain's CDR3 is CASSRTAGAEAFF. CDR3 sequence (DNA): TGTGCCAGCAGTAGGACCGCGGGGGCTGAAGCTTTCTTT.

The chain employs TRBV5-1 and TRBJ2-1; D not certain. The ends were cut back, 0 bases at V and 3 bases at J, with 7 bases in the middle. The CDR3 consists of 14 residues. Germline CDR1 reads SGHRS; CDR2 reads YFSETQ. The CDR3 reads CASSLDRGYNEQFF. The DNA for the CDR3 is TGCGCCAGCAGCTTGGATCGCGGCTACAATGAGCAGTTCTTC.

V usage is TRBV5-8 and J usage is TRBJ1-4; possibly TRBD1 for D (5 bases). The CDR3 sequence is 16 residues long. The germline gives CDR1 SGHTS, CDR2 YDEGEE. Trimming removed 0 bases from V and 5 bases from J, with 14 bases in between. The CDR3 reads CASSLGGGRKNEKLFF. CDR3 bases: TGTGCCAGCAGCTTGGGGGGCGGACGGAAGAATGAAAAACTGTTTTTT. The full variable domain, in which reference TRBV5-8 and TRBJ1-4 provide the parts outside the CDR3, is EAGVTQSPTHLIKTRGQQATLRCSPISGHTSVYWYQQALGLGLQFLLWYDEGEERNRGNFPPRFSGRQFPNYSSELNVNALELEDSALYLCASSLGGGRKNEKLFFGSGTQLSVL.

This chain links TRBV7-3 with TRBJ2-1; 7 bases are a match to TRBD1. V trimming: 6 bases; J trimming: 5 bases; junction bases outside the gene matches: 7. Germline V gene sequence: CDR1 SGHTA, CDR2 FQGTGA. The CDR3 sequence is 14 residues long. CDR3 sequence reads: CASSHRGVDNEQFF. CDR3 in DNA: TGTGCCAGCAGTCACAGGGGAGTAGACAATGAGCAGTTCTTC. Filled out from reference TRBV7-3 and TRBJ2-1, the complete variable domain reads GAGVSQTPSNKVTEKGKYVELRCDPISGHTALYWYRQSLGQGPEFLIYFQGTGAADDSGLPNDRFFAVRPEGSVSTLKIQRTERGDSAVYLCASSHRGVDNEQFFGPGTRLTVL.

The rearrangement joins TRBV6-5 to TRBJ2-7; 9 bases match TRBD1. Per the germline V gene, CDR1 is MNHEY and CDR2 is SVGAGI. The CDR3 totals 15 residues. Trimming at V came to 6 bases and at J to 4 bases, leaving 10 bases not matched to a gene. The CDR3 reads CASSDTGTGRYEQYF. The CDR3 coding sequence is TGTGCCAGCAGCGATACCGGGACAGGGAGGTACGAGCAGTACTTC.

This clone showed up just a few times. In nucleotides, the CDR3 is TGTGCCAGCAGCTTGGCCGGGTCCTCTGGAAACACCATATATTTT. Amino acid sequence: CASSLAGSSGNTIYF. This chain joins TRBV5-4 and TRBJ1-3; D remains ambiguous. Germline-derived CDR1 and CDR2 are SGHNT and YYREEE (reference sequence). The CDR3 loop spans 15 amino acids. V lost 0 bases and J 0 bases, leaving 7 bases between the germline ends.

The CDR3 loop reads CASSLDGTSGRVTDTQYF. The CDR3 DNA reads TGCGCCAGCAGCTTAGATGGGACTAGCGGGAGGGTCACAGATACGCAGTATTTT. The gene calls are TRBV5-1 and TRBJ2-3; 16 bases are a match to TRBD2. In germline, CDR1 is SGHRS, CDR2 YFSETQ. This CDR3 contains 18 residues. Germline trimming cut 2 bases from V and 2 bases from J; bases unmatched to any gene: 5.

The chain links TRBV19 to TRBJ1-4, with TRBD1 matching 9 bases. V trimming: 1 base; J trimming: 0 bases; junction bases outside the gene matches: 9. CDR3 length: 19 residues. Per germline, CDR1 LNHDA and CDR2 SQIVND (reference sequence). Written as DNA, the CDR3 is TGTGCCAGTAGTATAGTAGAGGGGACAGGGAGGACAACTAATGAAAAACTGTTTTTT. Its translation: CASSIVEGTGRTTNEKLFF.

This clone turned up a few times. The chain uses TRBV19 and TRBJ2-7, with D unclear. The CDR3 covers 14 residues. Germline V CDR1 and CDR2: LNHDA, SQIVND (reference sequence). Trimming removed 5 bases from V and 0 bases from J, with 11 bases in between. The CDR3 region has the DNA TGTGCCAGTAGTCCCCGGCGGAACTCCTACGAGCAGTACTTC. This translates into CASSPRRNSYEQYF.

This clone was detected once. V and J are TRBV7-9 and TRBJ2-3, with TRBD2 matching over 7 bases. V was pared by 0 bases and J by 1 base, with 7 bases of the junction left unmatched. The CDR3 is 17 amino acids. CDR1 is SEHNR and CDR2 is FQNEAQ in the germline V gene (reference sequence). The CDR3 nucleotides are TGTGCCAGCAGCTTAGCCCAAATACTAGCGCGCACAGATACGCAGTATTTT. Translating it yields CASSLAQILARTDTQYF.

The rearrangement uses TRBV19 and TRBJ1-2; D is unresolved. Deletions cut 4 bases from V and 6 bases from J, with 9 bases between. The CDR3 length is 12 residues. Germline V gene data show CDR1 as LNHDA and CDR2 as SQIVND (reference sequence). Here the CDR3 DNA reads TGTGCCAGTAGTACGGGGAAAGATGGCTACACCTTC. It translates to CASSTGKDGYTF.

The gene calls are TRBV5-1 and TRBJ2-5; tentatively, D is TRBD1 (5 bases). CDR1 is SGHRS, CDR2 YFSETQ, per germline. V dropped 6 bases and J dropped 4 bases, with 13 bases sitting between them. The CDR3 extends over 13 amino acids. The chain's CDR3 is CASTKQAPETQYF. CDR3 DNA sequence: TGCGCCAGCACCAAACAGGCTCCAGAGACCCAGTACTTC.

The rearrangement joins TRBV13 to TRBJ2-5, with 7 bases identical to TRBD2. CDR1 and CDR2 (germline): PRHDT, FYEKMQ (reference sequence). Unmatched junction bases numbered 3, after V lost 4 bases and J lost 7 bases. This CDR3 spans 12 amino acids. CDR3 region: CASSSREGTQYF. The CDR3 nucleotides read TGTGCCAGCAGCTCGAGGGAGGGGACCCAGTACTTC.

The J gene is TRBJ1-2, the V gene TRBV5-1; D might be TRBD1 (5 bases). There are 14 residues in the CDR3. CDR1 and CDR2 from the germline V gene are SGHRS and YFSETQ. Trimming stripped 4 bases from V and 2 bases from J, with 12 bases between. CDR3 sequence (DNA): TGCGCCAGCAGCGTAGGGGTAGCCAACTATGGCTACACCTTC. It specifies CASSVGVANYGYTF.

The chain has TRBV19 and TRBJ2-4; 10 bases fit TRBD2. There are 17 residues in the CDR3. Germline assignment: CDR1 LNHDA and CDR2 SQIVND (reference sequence). J lost 1 base, V lost 3 bases, and 6 bases had no gene match. The CDR3 spells CASSIFGLADAKNIQYF. CDR3 nucleotides: TGTGCCAGTAGTATCTTCGGACTAGCGGACGCCAAAAACATTCAGTACTTC.

This clone has just one count. The chain is built from TRBV5-5 and TRBJ2-7; TRBD2 aligns across 9 bases. This CDR3 spans 15 amino acids. In germline, CDR1 is SGHKS, CDR2 YYEKEE (reference sequence). The trim removed 1 base at V and 1 base at J, leaving 3 bases unmatched. The CDR3 loop reads CASSLSLAGSYEQYF. As DNA, the CDR3 is TGTGCCAGCAGCTTGTCCCTAGCGGGATCCTACGAGCAGTACTTC.

This clone showed up just once. V gene TRBV9 combines with J gene TRBJ1-2; D unclear. The V gene lost 0 bases and the J gene lost 0 bases, with 12 bases spanning the gap. The CDR3 is 16 amino acids. Germline assignment: CDR1 SGDLS and CDR2 YYNGEE. The DNA for the CDR3 is TGTGCCAGCAGCGTAGTGGAACAGCCTCCTAACTATGGCTACACCTTC. Its translation: CASSVVEQPPNYGYTF. Complete variable domain (other parts from reference TRBV9 and TRBJ1-2): DSGVTQTPKHLITATGQRVTLRCSPRSGDLSVYWYQQSLDQGLQFLIQYYNGEERAKGNILERFSAQQFPDLHSELNLSSLELGDSALYFCASSVVEQPPNYGYTFGSGTRLTVV.